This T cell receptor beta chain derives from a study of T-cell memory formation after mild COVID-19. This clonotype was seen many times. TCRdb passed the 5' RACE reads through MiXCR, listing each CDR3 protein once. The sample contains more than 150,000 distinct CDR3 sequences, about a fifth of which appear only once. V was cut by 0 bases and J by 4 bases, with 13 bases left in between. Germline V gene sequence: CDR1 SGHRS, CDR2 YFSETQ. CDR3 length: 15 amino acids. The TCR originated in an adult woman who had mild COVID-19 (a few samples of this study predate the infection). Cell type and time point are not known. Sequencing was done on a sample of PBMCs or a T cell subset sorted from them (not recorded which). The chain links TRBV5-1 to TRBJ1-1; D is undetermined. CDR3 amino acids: CASSLGRGMSTEAFF. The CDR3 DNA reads TGCGCCAGCAGCTTGGGTCGGGGAATGAGCACTGAAGCTTTCTTT.